This T cell receptor (beta chain) was sequenced in a study of molecular identifiers for immune sequencing clone quantification. General observations from the study: Whereas naive cells kept under 1% of molecules in clones above 20 RNA copies, such clones held over 99% in effectors.

In TCRdb, the PCR reads were re-called with MiXCR into one record per CDR3 protein. Here the sample spans some 680,000 distinct CDR3 sequences, 25% being singletons. This clonotype was detected only a few times. The antigen is not known. V was clipped by 4 bases and J by 8 bases; unmatched bases: 5. The CDR3 runs 13 residues. The chain combines TRBV12-3 or TRBV12-4 with TRBJ1-2; 9 bases line up with TRBD1. This receptor was obtained from a human donor in good health. Some libraries in this study had Jurkat cell RNA spiked in. The sequenced material came from naive CD8+ T cells from blood, with Jurkat cell RNA spiked in. The subset is: FACS-sorted CD8+CD4-CCR7+CD45RA+ naive T cells. CDR3 in amino acids: CASSWGQGRGYTF. CDR3 coding DNA: TGTGCCAGCAGTTGGGGACAGGGACGAGGCTACACCTTC.